These 23 T cell receptor beta chains originate from one sample sequenced in a study of cytomegalovirus exposure and HLA in healthy donors. Primers for the PCR totalled 60 Vbeta and 13 Jbeta. The data were produced by immunoSEQ multiplex PCR, yet TCRdb's version contains in-frame clones alone and is incomplete. Here the sample spans about 160,000 clones, roughly 80% being singletons. Material: PBMCs. The source of these receptors is a woman in her twenties or thirties in good health and CMV-seropositive.

This clone has just a few counts. The chain has TRBV6-1 and TRBJ1-4; 9 bases fit TRBD1. Germline V CDR1 and CDR2: MNHNS, SASEGT. The CDR3 has 15 amino acids. The trim removed 7 bases at V and 8 bases at J, leaving 11 bases unmatched. Written as DNA, the CDR3 is TGTGCCAGCAAACCACAGGGGGCGCCGGGAGAAAAACTGTTTTTT. This encodes CASKPQGAPGEKLFF.

This sequence joins TRBV4-3 and TRBJ1-6, with TRBD1 as a possible D gene (5 bases). CDR1 is LGHNA, CDR2 YSLEER, per germline. The ends were cut back, 0 bases at V and 8 bases at J, with 8 bases in the middle. The CDR3 consists of 14 residues. This CDR3 is CASSQDAGYSPLHF. Here the CDR3 DNA reads TGCGCCAGCAGCCAAGACGCAGGGTATTCACCCCTCCACTTT.

The chain recombines TRBV6-5 with TRBJ1-1; D uncertain. This CDR3 comprises 14 residues. Trimming took off 6 bases at V and 0 bases at J, with 11 bases between the two ends. Germline V gives CDR1 MNHEY, CDR2 SVGAGI. The CDR3 nucleotides are TGTGCCAGCAGGCGGACTAGAATGAACACTGAAGCTTTCTTT. Its translation is CASRRTRMNTEAFF.

This clone was counted only a few times. As DNA, the CDR3 is TGTGCCAGCAGTTACTCTGAGGGAACTGACGGCTACACCTTC. Its protein product is CASSYSEGTDGYTF. The chain has TRBV6-6 and TRBJ1-2; D gene uncertain. CDR3 length equals 14 residues. V was pared by 0 bases and J by 8 bases, with 13 bases between. Germline CDR1 is MNHNY and CDR2 is SVGAGI (reference sequence).

The chain has TRBV5-4 and TRBJ2-5; TRBD2 aligns across 10 bases. The CDR3 runs to 16 residues. Trimming at V came to 2 bases and at J to 5 bases, leaving 9 bases not matched to a gene. Germline values: CDR1 SGHNT, CDR2 YYREEE (reference sequence). The CDR3 DNA follows: TGTGCCAGCAGCTTAAGCGGGGGGGCCGACGGGGAGACCCAGTACTTC. Residues: CASSLSGGADGETQYF.

This chain joins TRBV9 and TRBJ1-5; D ambiguous. V lost 0 bases and J 2 bases, leaving 9 bases between the germline ends. This CDR3 comprises 15 residues. Germline lookup yields CDR1 SGDLS and CDR2 YYNGEE. The chain's CDR3 is CASSVDPGGNQPQHF. CDR3 DNA sequence: TGTGCCAGCAGCGTAGATCCCGGGGGCAATCAGCCCCAGCATTTT. Combining the CDR3 with reference TRBV9 and TRBJ1-5 gives the whole variable domain DSGVTQTPKHLITATGQRVTLRCSPRSGDLSVYWYQQSLDQGLQFLIQYYNGEERAKGNILERFSAQQFPDLHSELNLSSLELGDSALYFCASSVDPGGNQPQHFGDGTRLSIL.

This clone was detected only once. The rearrangement links TRBV6-6 to TRBJ1-6, with 11 bases fitting TRBD1. V trimming: 5 bases; J trimming: 7 bases; junction bases outside the gene matches: 7. This CDR3 is built from 16 residues. The germline gives CDR1 MNHNY, CDR2 SVGAGI (reference sequence). The CDR3 loop reads CASSPDRGRSNSPLHF. Here the CDR3 DNA reads TGTGCCAGCAGTCCGGACAGGGGGCGATCGAATTCACCCCTCCACTTT.

There are a few counts of this clone. As DNA, the CDR3 is TGTGCCATCACCGGACAGGGGGCGAGCACTGAAGCTTTCTTT. It specifies CAITGQGASTEAFF. The V gene is TRBV10-3, the J gene TRBJ1-1, with 11 bases fitting TRBD1. V was pared by 7 bases and J by 4 bases, with 5 bases of the junction left unmatched. The CDR3 is 14 residues long. Germline V gene lookup returns CDR1 ENHRY and CDR2 SYGVKD.

The V call is TRBV5-1, the J call TRBJ2-5; 7 positions match TRBD1. The CDR3 spans 15 residues. The V gene's germline CDR1 is SGHRS and CDR2 YFSETQ. The ends lost 2 bases at V and 4 bases at J; junction bases unmatched: 8. The CDR3 bases are TGCGCCAGCAGCTTTACTGGACCAGGGGGAGAGACCCAGTACTTC. Translation gives CASSFTGPGGETQYF. The complete variable domain, with remaining parts taken from reference TRBV5-1 and TRBJ2-5, reads KAGVTQTPRYLIKTRGQQVTLSCSPISGHRSVSWYQQTPGQGLQFLFEYFSETQRNKGNFPGRFSGRQFSNSRSEMNVSTLELGDSALYLCASSFTGPGGETQYFGPGTRLLVL.

This chain joins TRBV5-5 and TRBJ1-6; TRBD1 matches 9 bases. The CDR3 consists of 16 residues. Losses at the gene ends were 4 bases for V and 7 bases for J; bases not matched to a gene: 9. Germline V gene sequence: CDR1 SGHKS, CDR2 YYEKEE (reference sequence). CDR3 loop: CASSPARTGENSPLHF. DNA of the CDR3: TGTGCCAGCAGCCCTGCCCGGACAGGGGAAAATTCACCCCTCCACTTT.

The chain couples TRBV6-5 to TRBJ1-2; D possibly corresponds to TRBD1 (5 bases). Trimming shortened V by 4 bases and J by 6 bases, and 9 bases separated the two germline ends. The CDR3 runs 12 residues. CDR1 MNHEY and CDR2 SVGAGI come from the germline V gene. In nucleotides, the CDR3 is TGTGCCAGCAGTTTTCAGGGTCATGGCTACACCTTC. Translated, it gives CASSFQGHGYTF.

The chain uses TRBV7-9 and TRBJ1-6, with 10 bases lining up with TRBD1. The CDR3 is made up of 16 amino acids. Looked up from germline, CDR1 is SEHNR and CDR2 is FQNEAQ (reference sequence). Trimming removed 5 bases from V and 9 bases from J; junction bases left unmatched: 10. The CDR3 bases are TGTGCCAGCAGCCCACGAGAGGACAGGGGGACTTCACCCCTCCACTTT. It yields the protein CASSPREDRGTSPLHF.

The chain has TRBV27 and TRBJ2-3; TRBD1 aligns across 7 bases. The CDR3 runs to 14 residues. The germline gives CDR1 MNHEY, CDR2 SMNVEV (reference sequence). Losses at the gene ends were 5 bases for V and 3 bases for J; bases not matched to a gene: 5. CDR3 in amino acids: CASSLRQGTDTQYF. CDR3 nucleotides: TGTGCCAGCAGTCTCCGACAGGGTACAGATACGCAGTATTTT.

The V and J genes are TRBV4-3 and TRBJ1-1, with 7 bases aligning to TRBD1. This CDR3 region has 15 residues. The germline V gene encodes CDR1 LGHNA and CDR2 YSLEER. V shed 3 bases, J shed 1 base, and the junction held 5 bases outside the gene matches. Here the CDR3 reads CASSQETGSNTEAFF. In nucleotides, the CDR3 is TGCGCCAGCAGCCAGGAGACAGGGTCGAACACTGAAGCTTTCTTT.

The V gene is TRBV28, the J gene TRBJ2-7; D call uncertain. The V gene's germline CDR1 is MDHEN and CDR2 SYDVKM. CDR3 length: 14 amino acids. The V end was cut by 5 bases, the J end by 0 bases, with 11 bases between. CDR3 nucleotides: TGTGCCAGCAGTCCCGTCACAAGCTCCTACGAGCAGTACTTC. Protein product: CASSPVTSSYEQYF.

Here the CDR3 DNA reads TGCGCCAGCAGCCAAGGGGGAGGACCCGAGCAGTTCTTC. It codes for CASSQGGGPEQFF. The chain combines TRBV4-1 with TRBJ2-1, with D possibly matching TRBD2 (6 bases). Trimming cost V 1 base and J 10 bases, with 11 bases left between them. CDR3 length: 13 amino acids. Per the germline V gene, CDR1 is MGHRA and CDR2 is YSYEKL.

The rearrangement joins TRBV11-2 to TRBJ2-3, with a tentative D call TRBD1 (6 bases). The CDR3 is 13 residues long. Between the trimmed V and J ends, which lost 8 bases and 6 bases, there was a span of 15 bases. Germline V gene sequence: CDR1 SGHAT, CDR2 FQNNGV. The CDR3 DNA reads as TGTGCCAGCCAAGGGGGTGACGGCGATACGCAGTATTTT. Residues: CASQGGDGDTQYF. Full variable domain (missing parts from reference TRBV11-2 and TRBJ2-3): EAGVAQSPRYKIIEKRQSVAFWCNPISGHATLYWYQQILGQGPKLLIQFQNNGVVDDSQLPKDRFSAERLKGVDSTLKIQPAKLEDSAVYLCASQGGDGDTQYFGPGTRLTVL.

In this sample, this clone turned up a few times. The rearrangement links TRBV2 to TRBJ2-2; 16 bases align to TRBD2. The CDR3 has 19 amino acids. V shed 5 bases, J shed 4 bases, and the junction held 10 bases outside the gene matches. Germline V gene data show CDR1 as SNHLY and CDR2 as FYNNEI. The CDR3 DNA follows: TGTGCCAGCAGTTATACCGGGACTAGCGGGGGGGCCGTCACCGGGGAGCTGTTTTTT. Translating gives CASSYTGTSGGAVTGELFF. The full variable domain, its missing parts supplied by reference TRBV2 and TRBJ2-2, is EPEVTQTPSHQVTQMGQEVILRCVPISNHLYFYWYRQILGQKVEFLVSFYNNEISEKSEIFDDQFSVERPDGSNFTLKIRSTKLEDSAMYFCASSYTGTSGGAVTGELFFGEGSRLTVL.

The genes are TRBV7-3 and TRBJ2-7, with 9 bases fitting TRBD2. The V and J ends lost 2 bases and 2 bases, in that order; junction bases with no gene match: 1. The germline gives CDR1 SGHTA, CDR2 FQGTGA. This CDR3 contains 14 residues. The CDR3 loop reads CASSLRGGAYEQYF. CDR3 DNA: TGTGCCAGCAGCTTACGCGGGGGGGCCTACGAGCAGTACTTC.

The chain couples TRBV28 to TRBJ1-4; 7 bases fit TRBD1. The CDR3 runs to 13 residues. Trimming at V came to 6 bases and at J to 3 bases, leaving 1 base not matched to a gene. Germline CDR1 reads MDHEN; CDR2 reads SYDVKM. The chain's CDR3 is CASRDRPNEKLFF. The CDR3 nucleotides read TGTGCCAGCAGGGACAGGCCTAATGAAAAACTGTTTTTT.

The chain is built from TRBV19 and TRBJ2-5; 7 bases are shared with TRBD1. The germline gives CDR1 LNHDA, CDR2 SQIVND (reference sequence). Germline trimming cut 4 bases from V and 1 base from J; bases unmatched to any gene: 9. The CDR3 is 16 residues long. The CDR3 bases are TGTGCCAGTAGTACAATCCCCTGGGACAGCCAAGAGACCCAGTACTTC. Protein: CASSTIPWDSQETQYF.

V usage is TRBV5-6 and J usage is TRBJ2-3; TRBD2 is a possible D gene (5 bases). Germline CDR1 and CDR2: SGHDT and YYEEEE. V lost 4 bases and J 3 bases, leaving 9 bases between the germline ends. The CDR3 has 13 amino acids. The chain's CDR3 is CASSGGLTDTQYF. Written as DNA, the CDR3 is TGTGCCAGCAGCGGTGGACTGACAGATACGCAGTATTTT.

This chain connects TRBV4-3 to TRBJ1-1; no clear D. The CDR3 extends over 13 amino acids. With 1 base removed from V and 0 bases from J, the gap between germline ends came to 3 bases. CDR1 is LGHNA, CDR2 YSLEER, per germline. The CDR3 here is CASSQGMNTEAFF. For the CDR3, the DNA is TGCGCCAGCAGCCAAGGTATGAACACTGAAGCTTTCTTT.